The TCR beta chain under discussion was sequenced for a study of technical replicates of blood from several donors. The method was immunoSEQ multiplex PCR; TCRdb's version includes in-frame clones alone and lacks a portion of them. The table includes around 53,000 clones, around 84% detected once. Germline V gives CDR1 GTSNPN, CDR2 SVGIG (reference sequence). The CDR3 consists of 15 residues. The ends were cut back, 1 base at V and 6 bases at J, with 15 bases in the middle. The rearrangement links TRBV30 to TRBJ2-2; no definite D call. The source material was PBMCs. The clonotype was recovered from a human donor in good health. Some clones in this sample may be carry-over from other donors' samples. The CDR3 region is CAWSAPTVGAGELFF. The CDR3 nucleotides are TGTGCCTGGAGTGCCCCGACGGTGGGCGCCGGGGAGCTGTTTTTT.